These T cell receptor beta chains were read from a single sample in a study of blood T cells in healthy people across ages. TCRdb re-called the 5' RACE reads through MiXCR, storing one row per CDR3 protein. The sample records 1.5 million to 2 million distinct CDR3 sequences, around 36% being singletons. Sequenced material: blood. These receptors were collected from a woman between 25 and 40 years old in good health. The CDR3 runs from the conserved cysteine through the conserved F or W. Fields, in order: D gene, V gene, J gene, CDR3 protein, CDR3 DNA. D genes are given only for firm matches.

D: .; V: TRBV27; J: TRBJ1-2; CDR3: CASSVTGTHYGYTF; DNA: TGTGCCAGCAGTGTTACCGGGACACACTATGGCTACACCTTC
D: .; V: TRBV28; J: TRBJ2-2; CDR3: CASNEASAGELFF; DNA: TGTGCCAGCAATGAGGCTAGCGCCGGGGAGCTGTTTTTT
D: .; V: TRBV2; J: TRBJ2-1; CDR3: CASVKTEIGINEQFF; DNA: TGTGCCAGCGTGAAGACGGAGATAGGTATCAATGAGCAGTTCTTC
D: TRBD1; V: TRBV7-9; J: TRBJ1-2; CDR3: CASNLDRGHYGYTF; DNA: TGTGCCAGCAACCTGGACAGGGGGCACTATGGCTACACCTTC
D: .; V: TRBV28; J: TRBJ1-1; CDR3: CASSLSQMNTEAFF; DNA: TGTGCCAGCAGTTTATCACAGATGAACACTGAAGCTTTCTTT
D: TRBD1; V: TRBV18; J: TRBJ1-2; CDR3: CASSPSRRGQGAEGYGYTF; DNA: TGTGCCAGCTCACCATCGAGGAGGGGACAGGGGGCAGAGGGCTATGGCTACACCTTC
D: .; V: TRBV3-1; J: TRBJ1-3; CDR3: CASSQVRPSGNTIYF; DNA: TGTGCCAGCAGCCAAGTGCGGCCATCTGGAAACACCATATATTTT
D: TRBD1; V: TRBV11-2; J: TRBJ1-1; CDR3: CASSSQRAGGAFF; DNA: TGTGCCAGCAGTTCCCAACGCGCAGGGGGAGCTTTCTTT
D: .; V: TRBV7-3; J: TRBJ1-1; CDR3: CASSPGGEWVNTEAFF; DNA: TGTGCCAGCAGCCCCGGGGGGGAGTGGGTAAACACTGAAGCTTTCTTT
D: TRBD2; V: TRBV7-8; J: TRBJ2-5; CDR3: CASSSPGLAVETQYF; DNA: TGTGCCAGCAGCTCACCGGGACTAGCAGTAGAGACCCAGTACTTC